This record looks at one TCR beta chain sequence and its context. There is no known antigen for this receptor. Base qualities were left out, and no much larger clone turns up one base away. Library preparation employed PCR. The instrument given in TCRdb is Illumina HiSeq 2500. To normalize quantification of the TCRbeta repertoire, the TCR libraries were built with molecular barcoding that relied on unique molecular identifiers. TCRdb reran the public reads through fastp at Q25 and MiXCR, keeping productive beta chains. All rows with the same CDR3 protein become a single entry with the most common DNA and genes. The sample records about 830,000 distinct CDR3 sequences, roughly 15% of which are singletons. The ten largest make up under 6% of the sample. Reading the germline V gene gives CDR1 SQVTM and CDR2 ANQGSEA. The germline V and J ends show losses of 6 bases and 3 bases respectively, and no gene match explains 7 bases of the junction. Measured from the cysteine to the phenylalanine, the CDR3 is 13 residues long. The kept DNA is CDR3 alone, 39 bases in frame from the first base.

The meaning of the sample's treatment or condition label: allogeneic hematopoietic cell transplantation with graft depleted of TCRalphabeta T cells and CD19 B cells. Transplant recipients were children who received TCRalphabeta/CD19-depleted allogeneic hematopoietic cell grafts. These data are taken from a study of T-cell reconstitution after alpha-beta-depleted transplantation in children (dated by TCRdb to the mid-2010s). Notes on the research overall: Using TCR repertoire profiling, the study quantitatively followed how T-cell immune reconstitution unfolded in children after TCRalphabeta/CD19-depleted allogeneic hematopoietic cell transplantation.

Broad study findings and their caveats: About two months after transplant, the apparently early recovery of alphabetaT-cell counts reportedly depended on just several hundred clones that had expanded rapidly and came from non-depleted graft cells. Over the following months the frequencies of hyperexpanded clones went down, and after one year T-cell counts and TCRbeta diversity were mostly credited to newly produced T cells. In some patients, the high TCRbeta diversity seen at day 60 was put down to recipient T cells and intrathymic progenitors that had survived conditioning.

The sequence derives from a male patient younger than 18 who had a stem cell transplant for acute lymphoblastic leukemia, so the T cells may come from the graft donor. The sequencing used PBMCs, mostly from graft donor cells, collected 360 days after TCRalphabeta/CD19-depleted stem cell transplant. The chain is encoded by TRBV29-1 joined to TRBJ1-1, with 7 bases aligning to TRBD1. In nucleotides, the sequence is TGCAGCGTCCTTCGGGACAGTCACACTGAAGCTTTCTTT. It specifies CSVLRDSHTEAFF.